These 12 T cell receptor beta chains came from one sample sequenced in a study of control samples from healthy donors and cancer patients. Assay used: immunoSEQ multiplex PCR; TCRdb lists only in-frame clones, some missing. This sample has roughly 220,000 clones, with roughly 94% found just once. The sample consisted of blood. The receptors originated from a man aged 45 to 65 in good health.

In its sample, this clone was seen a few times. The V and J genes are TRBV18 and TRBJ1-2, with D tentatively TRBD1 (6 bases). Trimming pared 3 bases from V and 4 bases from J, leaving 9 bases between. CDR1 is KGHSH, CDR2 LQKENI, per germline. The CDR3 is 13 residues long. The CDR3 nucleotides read TGTGCCAGCTCACCGGACAGCTCCTATGGCTACACCTTC. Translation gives CASSPDSSYGYTF.

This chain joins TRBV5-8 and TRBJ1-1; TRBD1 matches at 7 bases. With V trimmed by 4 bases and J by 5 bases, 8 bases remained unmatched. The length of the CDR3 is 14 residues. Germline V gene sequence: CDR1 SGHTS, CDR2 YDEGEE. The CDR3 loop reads CASSLQGLGTEAFF. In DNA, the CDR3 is TGTGCCAGCAGCCTACAGGGGTTAGGGACTGAAGCTTTCTTT.

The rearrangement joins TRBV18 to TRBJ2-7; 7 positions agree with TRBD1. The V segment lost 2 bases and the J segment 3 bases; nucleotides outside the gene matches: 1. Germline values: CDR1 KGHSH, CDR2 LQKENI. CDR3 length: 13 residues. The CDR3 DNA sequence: TGTGCCAGCTCACCAGCAGGGGGCTACGAGCAGTACTTC. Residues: CASSPAGGYEQYF.

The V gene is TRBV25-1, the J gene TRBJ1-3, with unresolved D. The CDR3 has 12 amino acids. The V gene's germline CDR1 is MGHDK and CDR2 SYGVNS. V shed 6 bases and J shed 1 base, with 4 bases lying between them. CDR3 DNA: TGTGCCAGCAGCTTATCTGGAAACACCATATATTTT. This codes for CASSLSGNTIYF.

This chain's CDR3 is CASSHGTGLETGELFF. The CDR3 DNA is TGCGCCAGCAGCCACGGGACGGGCCTGGAGACCGGGGAGCTGTTTTTT. The chain carries TRBV5-1 and TRBJ2-2, with D perhaps assigned TRBD1 or TRBD2 (5 bases each). Germline CDR1 SGHRS, CDR2 YFSETQ. Trimming pared 4 bases from V and 5 bases from J, leaving 18 bases between. The CDR3 totals 16 residues.

The CDR3 protein is CASGRGGGKTQYF. The CDR3 DNA sequence: TGTGCCAGCGGGCGGGGGGGCGGAAAGACCCAGTACTTC. The chain uses TRBV28 and TRBJ2-5; 9 nucleotides match TRBD2. CDR1 is MDHEN, CDR2 SYDVKM, per germline. The CDR3 length is 13 residues. The V segment lost 8 bases and the J segment 6 bases; nucleotides outside the gene matches: 7.

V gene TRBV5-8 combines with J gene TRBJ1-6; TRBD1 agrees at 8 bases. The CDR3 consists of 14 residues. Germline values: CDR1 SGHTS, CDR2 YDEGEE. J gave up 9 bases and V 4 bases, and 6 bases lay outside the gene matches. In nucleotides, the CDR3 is TGTGCCAGCAGCCTGACAGGGGTAGGTTCACCCCTCCACTTT. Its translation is CASSLTGVGSPLHF.

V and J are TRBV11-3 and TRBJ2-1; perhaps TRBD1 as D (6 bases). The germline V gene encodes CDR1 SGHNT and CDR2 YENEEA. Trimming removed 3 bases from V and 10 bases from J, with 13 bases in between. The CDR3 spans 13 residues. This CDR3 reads CASSLLQGKEQFF. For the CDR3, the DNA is TGTGCCAGCAGCTTGCTCCAGGGGAAGGAGCAGTTCTTC.

The CDR3 nucleotides read TGTGCCAGCAGCCAGGCGGGCTACACTGAAGCTTTCTTT. This gives the protein CASSQAGYTEAFF. The rearrangement joins TRBV3-1 (or the pseudogene TRBV3-2) to TRBJ1-1, with D unresolved. The V end was cut by 3 bases, the J end by 3 bases, with 8 bases between. Germline V gene lookup returns CDR1 LGHDT and CDR2 YNNKEL (reference sequence). This CDR3 comprises 13 residues.

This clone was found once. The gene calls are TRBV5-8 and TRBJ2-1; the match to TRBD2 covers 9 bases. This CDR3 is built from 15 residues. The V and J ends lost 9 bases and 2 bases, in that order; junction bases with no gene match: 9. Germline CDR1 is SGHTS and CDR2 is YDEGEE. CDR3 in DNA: TGTGCCAAGGAGGGGCGGGGGGGCGCCTACAATGAGCAGTTCTTC. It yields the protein CAKEGRGGAYNEQFF.

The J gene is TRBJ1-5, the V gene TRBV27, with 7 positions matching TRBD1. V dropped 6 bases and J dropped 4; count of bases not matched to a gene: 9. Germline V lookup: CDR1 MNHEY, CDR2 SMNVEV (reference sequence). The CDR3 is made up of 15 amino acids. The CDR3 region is CASSLTGTDNQPQHF. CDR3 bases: TGTGCCAGCAGCCTAACCGGGACAGATAATCAGCCCCAGCATTTT.

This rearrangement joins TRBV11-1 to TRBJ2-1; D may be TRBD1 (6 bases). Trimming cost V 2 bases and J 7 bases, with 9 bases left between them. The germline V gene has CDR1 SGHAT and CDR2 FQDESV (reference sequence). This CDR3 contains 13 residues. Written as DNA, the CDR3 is TGTGCCAGCAGCTTACTGGGACAAAATGAGCAGTTCTTC. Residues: CASSLLGQNEQFF.